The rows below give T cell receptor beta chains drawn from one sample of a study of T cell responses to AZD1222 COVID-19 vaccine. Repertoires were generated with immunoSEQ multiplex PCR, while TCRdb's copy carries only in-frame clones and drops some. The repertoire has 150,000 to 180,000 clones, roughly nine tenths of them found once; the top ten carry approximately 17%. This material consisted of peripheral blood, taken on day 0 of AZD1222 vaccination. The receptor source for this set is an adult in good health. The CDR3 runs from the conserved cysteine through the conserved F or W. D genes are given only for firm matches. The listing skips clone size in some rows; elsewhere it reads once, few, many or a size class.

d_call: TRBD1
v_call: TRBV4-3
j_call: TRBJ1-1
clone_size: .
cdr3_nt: TGCGCCAGCAGCCAAGGGACAGGGACGAACACTGAAGCTTTCTTT
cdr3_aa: CASSQGTGTNTEAFF

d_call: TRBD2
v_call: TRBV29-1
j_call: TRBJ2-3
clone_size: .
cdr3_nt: TGCAGCGTAGCCAGCGGGAGTGTGGGAGATACGCAGTATTTT
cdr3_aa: CSVASGSVGDTQYF

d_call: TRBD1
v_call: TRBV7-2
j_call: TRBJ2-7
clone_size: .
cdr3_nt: TGTGCCAGCAGCTTAGCGCCATGGACAGGGGAGTACGAGCAGTACTTC
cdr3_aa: CASSLAPWTGEYEQYF

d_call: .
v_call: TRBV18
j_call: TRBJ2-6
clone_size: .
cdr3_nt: TGTGCCAGCTCCTCCCCGGACTCGTGGGCCAACGTCCTGACTTTC
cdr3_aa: CASSSPDSWANVLTF

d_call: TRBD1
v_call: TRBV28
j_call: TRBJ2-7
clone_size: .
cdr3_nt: TGTGCCAGCAGTTACCCCGGACAGGTCTACGAGCAGTACTTC
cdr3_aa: CASSYPGQVYEQYF

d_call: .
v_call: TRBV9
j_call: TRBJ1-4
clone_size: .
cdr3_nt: TGTGCCAGCAGCCCCAGCGGCGTGTTTGGGCTGTTTTTT
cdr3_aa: CASSPSGVFGLFF

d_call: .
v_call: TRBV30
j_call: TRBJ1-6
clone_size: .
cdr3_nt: TGTGCCTGGAGACAGGCATATAATTCACCCCTCCACTTT
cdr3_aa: CAWRQAYNSPLHF

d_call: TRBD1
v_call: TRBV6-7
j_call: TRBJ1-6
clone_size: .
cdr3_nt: TGTGCCAGCAGTTACCATCCCACAGGGGCCTCCTATAATTCACCCCTCCACTTT
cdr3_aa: CASSYHPTGASYNSPLHF

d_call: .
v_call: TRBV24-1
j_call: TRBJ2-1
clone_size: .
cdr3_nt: TGTGCCACCAGTGATTCTTCCCCCTTGACCTACAATGAGCAGTTCTTC
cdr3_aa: CATSDSSPLTYNEQFF

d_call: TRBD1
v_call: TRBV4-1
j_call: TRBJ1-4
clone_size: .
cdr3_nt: TGCGCCAGCAGCCAACCGCGACAGGGGGCCTGGGAAAAACTGTTTTTT
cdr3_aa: CASSQPRQGAWEKLFF

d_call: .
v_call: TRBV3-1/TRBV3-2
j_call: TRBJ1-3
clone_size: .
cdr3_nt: TGTGCCAGCAGCCGGGCAGGGAACACCATATATTTT
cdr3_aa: CASSRAGNTIYF

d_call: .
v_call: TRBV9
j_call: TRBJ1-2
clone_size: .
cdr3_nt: TGTGCCAGCAGCGTCGAGCCTCTACCCAACCCCCACTATGGCTACACCTTC
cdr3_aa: CASSVEPLPNPHYGYTF

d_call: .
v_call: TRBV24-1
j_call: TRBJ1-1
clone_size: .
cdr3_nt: TGTGCCTCCGTCGTGAGGACCCGGCGATCTGAAGCTTTCTTT
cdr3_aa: CASVVRTRRSEAFF

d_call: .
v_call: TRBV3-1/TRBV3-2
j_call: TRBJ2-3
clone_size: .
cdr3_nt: TGTGCCAGCAGCCCCTCGTTCGCAGATACGCAGTATTTT
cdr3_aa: CASSPSFADTQYF

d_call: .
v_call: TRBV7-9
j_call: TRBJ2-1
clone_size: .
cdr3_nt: TGTGCCAGCAGCTTAGCGCTTGGAGGAGGAGAGCAGTTCTTC
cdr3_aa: CASSLALGGGEQFF

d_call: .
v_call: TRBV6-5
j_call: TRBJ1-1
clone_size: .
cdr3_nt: TGTGCCAGCAGTAAAAGGGAGAACACTGAAGCTTTCTTT
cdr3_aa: CASSKRENTEAFF

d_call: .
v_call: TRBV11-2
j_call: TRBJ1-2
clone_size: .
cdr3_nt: TGTGCCAGCACTCTTTCGACGGACAACTATGGCTACACCTTC
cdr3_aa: CASTLSTDNYGYTF

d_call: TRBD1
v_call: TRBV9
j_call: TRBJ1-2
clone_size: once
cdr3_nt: TGTGCCAGCAGCGTGGGGGGACAGGCGATTGGCTACACCTTC
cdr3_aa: CASSVGGQAIGYTF

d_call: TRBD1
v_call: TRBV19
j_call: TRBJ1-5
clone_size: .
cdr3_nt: TGTGCCAGTAGTATAGAGGGGACAGCCATCCAGCCCCAGCATTTT
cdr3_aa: CASSIEGTAIQPQHF

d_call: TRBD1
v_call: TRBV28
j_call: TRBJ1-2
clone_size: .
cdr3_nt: TGTGCCAGCAGCCAGGGGGGCAGCAGCTATGGCTACACCTTC
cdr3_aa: CASSQGGSSYGYTF

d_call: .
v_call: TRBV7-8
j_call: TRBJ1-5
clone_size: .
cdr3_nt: TGTGCCAGCAGCAATGGGCCCTCGAGGGATAGCAATCAGCCCCAGCATTTT
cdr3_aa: CASSNGPSRDSNQPQHF

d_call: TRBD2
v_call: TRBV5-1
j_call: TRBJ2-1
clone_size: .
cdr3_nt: TGCGCCAGACCGAGGGCGGGGGGCAGCAATGAGCAGTTCTTC
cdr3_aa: CARPRAGGSNEQFF

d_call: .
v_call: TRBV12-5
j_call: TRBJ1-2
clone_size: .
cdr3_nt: TGTGCTAGTGGTTTGGTAATTGATGGCTACACCTTC
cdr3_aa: CASGLVIDGYTF

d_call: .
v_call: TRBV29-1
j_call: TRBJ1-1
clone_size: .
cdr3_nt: TGCAGCGCGACAGTCACTGAAGCTTTCTTT
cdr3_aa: CSATVTEAFF

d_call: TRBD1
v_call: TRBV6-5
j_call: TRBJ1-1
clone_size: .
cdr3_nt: TGTGCCAGCAGTTCAGCCCGGACAGGGGCGACTGAAGCTTTCTTT
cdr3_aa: CASSSARTGATEAFF

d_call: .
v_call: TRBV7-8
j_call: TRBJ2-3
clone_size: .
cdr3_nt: TGTGCCAGCAGCTTAGCGCAGGGGGTGGCTAGCGGGTCTCCCACAGATACGCAGTATTTT
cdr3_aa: CASSLAQGVASGSPTDTQYF

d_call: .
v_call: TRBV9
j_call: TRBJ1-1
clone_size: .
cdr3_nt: TGTGCCAGCAGCGTAGTCACTGAAGCTTTCTTT
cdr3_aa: CASSVVTEAFF

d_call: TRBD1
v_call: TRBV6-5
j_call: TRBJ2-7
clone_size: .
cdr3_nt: TGTGCCAGCAAACCCCTGGGACAGGGTAAAGAGCAGTACTTC
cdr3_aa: CASKPLGQGKEQYF

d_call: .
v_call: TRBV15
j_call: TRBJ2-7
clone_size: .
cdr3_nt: TGTGCCACCAGCAGAGAGGGTTACGAGCAGTACTTC
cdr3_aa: CATSREGYEQYF

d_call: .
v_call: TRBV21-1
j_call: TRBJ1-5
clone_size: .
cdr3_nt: TGTGCCAGCAGCAAAGACGTCCGTTCGTCGAGGAAGCATCAGCCCCAGCATTTT
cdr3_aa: CASSKDVRSSRKHQPQHF

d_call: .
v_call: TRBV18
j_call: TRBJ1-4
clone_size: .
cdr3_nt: TGTGCCAGCTCTTCGTCCGGCGGAATGGCTAATGAAAAACTGTTTTTT
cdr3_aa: CASSSSGGMANEKLFF

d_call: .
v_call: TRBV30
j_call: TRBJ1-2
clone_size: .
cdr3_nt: TGTGCCTGGCTTAACCTTGGTCTCTATGGCTACACCTTC
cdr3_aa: CAWLNLGLYGYTF

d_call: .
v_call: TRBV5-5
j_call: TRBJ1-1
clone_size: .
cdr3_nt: TGTGCCAGCAGCTTAACAGGGAGTTTGAACACTGAAGCTTTCTTT
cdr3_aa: CASSLTGSLNTEAFF

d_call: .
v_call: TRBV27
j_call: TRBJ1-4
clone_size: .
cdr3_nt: TGTGCCAGCAGTTTTGGACTCAAGAGCGAAAAACTGTTTTTT
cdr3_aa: CASSFGLKSEKLFF

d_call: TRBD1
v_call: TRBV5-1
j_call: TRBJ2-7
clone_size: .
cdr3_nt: TGCGCCAGCAGCTTGGGACAGGGGAGTTCCTACGAGCAGTACTTC
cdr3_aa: CASSLGQGSSYEQYF

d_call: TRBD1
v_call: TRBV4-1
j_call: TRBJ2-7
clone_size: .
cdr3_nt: TGCGCCAGCAGCCAAGGACAGGGGCAATACGAGCAGTACTTC
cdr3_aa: CASSQGQGQYEQYF

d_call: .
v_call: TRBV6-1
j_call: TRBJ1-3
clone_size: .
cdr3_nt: TGTGCCAGCAGTTTTACCAGTGACACCATATATTTT
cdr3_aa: CASSFTSDTIYF

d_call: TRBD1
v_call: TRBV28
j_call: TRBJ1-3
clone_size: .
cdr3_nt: TGTGCCAGCAGTTCACCGGGGGACAGGGCGTTGGGAAACACCATATATTTT
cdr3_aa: CASSSPGDRALGNTIYF

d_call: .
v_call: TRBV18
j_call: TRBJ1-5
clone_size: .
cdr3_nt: TGTGCCAGCTCGCTAAGTCAGGGATGGAAGCCCCAGCATTTT
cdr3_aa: CASSLSQGWKPQHF

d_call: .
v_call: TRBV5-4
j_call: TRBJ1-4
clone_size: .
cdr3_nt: TGTGCCAGCAGCCCAAGGGGACGGAATGAAAAACTGTTTTTT
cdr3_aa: CASSPRGRNEKLFF

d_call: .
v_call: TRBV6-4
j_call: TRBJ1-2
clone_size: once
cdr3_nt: TGTGCCAGCAGTGGAACAGGGATGGGAGATGGCTACACCTTC
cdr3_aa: CASSGTGMGDGYTF

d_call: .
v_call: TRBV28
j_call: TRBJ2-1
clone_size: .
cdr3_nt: TGTGCCAGCAGGACTGGCCCCAATGAGCAGTTCTTC
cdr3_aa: CASRTGPNEQFF

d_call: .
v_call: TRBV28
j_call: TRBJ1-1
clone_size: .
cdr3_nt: TGTGCCAGCAGTATGAGGGGACCGCACAGCGCGGAAGCTTTCTTT
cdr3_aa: CASSMRGPHSAEAFF

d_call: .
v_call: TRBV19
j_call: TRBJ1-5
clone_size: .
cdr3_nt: TGTGCCAGTAGTACGTCCTGGGGAGAAGGTGGGAAATATAGCAATCAGCCCCAGCATTTT
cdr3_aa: CASSTSWGEGGKYSNQPQHF

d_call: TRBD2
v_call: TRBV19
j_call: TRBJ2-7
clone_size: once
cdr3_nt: TGTGCCAGTAGTATAGGGGGGGGTAGCGGGAGGCACTCCTACGAGCAGTACTTC
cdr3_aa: CASSIGGGSGRHSYEQYF

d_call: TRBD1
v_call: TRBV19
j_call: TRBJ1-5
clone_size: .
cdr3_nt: TGTGCCAGTAAGGGGCAGGGGGCGCTACAGCCCCAGCATTTT
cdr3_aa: CASKGQGALQPQHF

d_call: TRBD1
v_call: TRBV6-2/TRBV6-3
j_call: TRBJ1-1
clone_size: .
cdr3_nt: TGTGCCAGCAGTCAAGAGGTTGGGACAGCTAAAGCTTTCTTT
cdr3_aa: CASSQEVGTAKAFF

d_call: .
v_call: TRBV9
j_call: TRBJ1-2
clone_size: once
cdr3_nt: TGTGCCAGCAGCGGCGGGGCTCATCCCGCGGATGGCTACACCTTC
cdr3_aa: CASSGGAHPADGYTF

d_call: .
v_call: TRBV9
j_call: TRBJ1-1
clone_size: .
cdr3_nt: TGTGCCAGCAGCGTAGTTACGGGTGGCAGGGTCACTGAAGCTTTCTTT
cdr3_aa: CASSVVTGGRVTEAFF

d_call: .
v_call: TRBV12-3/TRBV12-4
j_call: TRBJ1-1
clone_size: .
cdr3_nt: TGTGCCAGCAGCCTTCGAAGGAACACTGAAGCTTTCTTT
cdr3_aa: CASSLRRNTEAFF

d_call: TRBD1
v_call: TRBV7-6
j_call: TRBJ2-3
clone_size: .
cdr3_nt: TGTGCCAGCAGCACCTTTTCCGGGACAGGGAAAACAGATACGCAGTATTTT
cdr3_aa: CASSTFSGTGKTDTQYF

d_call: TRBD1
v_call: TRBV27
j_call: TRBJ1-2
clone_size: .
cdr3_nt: TGTGCCAGCAGCAACAGGGGGGCAGGGGGCGCGTATGGCTACACCTTC
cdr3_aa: CASSNRGAGGAYGYTF

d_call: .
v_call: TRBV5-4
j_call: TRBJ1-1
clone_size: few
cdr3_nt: TGTGCCAGCAGGGGACCGACAGACACTGAAGCTTTCTTT
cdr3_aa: CASRGPTDTEAFF

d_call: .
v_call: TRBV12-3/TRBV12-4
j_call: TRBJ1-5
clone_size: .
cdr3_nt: TGTGCCAGCAGTTTACGGGACAATCAGCCCCAGCATTTT
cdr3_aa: CASSLRDNQPQHF

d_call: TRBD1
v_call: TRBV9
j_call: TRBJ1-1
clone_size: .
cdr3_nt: TGTGCCAGCAGCGTAGGACAGGGCAGCACTGAAGCTTTCTTT
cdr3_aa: CASSVGQGSTEAFF

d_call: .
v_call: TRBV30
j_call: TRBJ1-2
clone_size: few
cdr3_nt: TGTGCCTGGACCCCGACAGGCGGCGGCTACACCTTC
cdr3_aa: CAWTPTGGGYTF

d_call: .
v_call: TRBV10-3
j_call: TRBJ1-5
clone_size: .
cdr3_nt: TGTGCCATCAGTGGGAACAGTCGTGGGGAGCCCCAGCATTTT
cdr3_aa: CAISGNSRGEPQHF

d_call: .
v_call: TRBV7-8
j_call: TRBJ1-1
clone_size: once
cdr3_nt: TGTGCCAGCACCCCTAGGAGGGGAAGCACTGAAGCTTTCTTT
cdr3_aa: CASTPRRGSTEAFF